What follows are 5 T cell receptor beta chains derived from one specimen sequenced in a study of CD8 T cells in Susac syndrome. Random hexamers were used to reverse transcribe the RNA input (0.5 to 1 ug). Each CDR3 protein gets one entry after TCRdb re-called the immunoSEQ multiplex PCR reads with MiXCR. The sample has some 400,000 distinct CDR3 sequences; approximately 85% are singletons. Material for sequencing was CD8+ T cells from PBMCs. Source of these receptors: a human donor with multiple sclerosis.

The rearrangement links TRBV27 to TRBJ2-3; maybe TRBD2 (5 bases). Germline lookup yields CDR1 MNHEY and CDR2 SMNVEV (reference sequence). The CDR3 runs 16 residues. V lost 2 bases and J 3 bases, leaving 15 bases between the germline ends. This chain's CDR3 is CASSLGAPGGTDTQYF. For the CDR3, the DNA is TGTGCCAGCAGTTTAGGCGCGCCTGGAGGAACAGATACGCAGTATTTT.

This sequence joins TRBV11-2 and TRBJ1-4, with 7 nucleotides matching TRBD1. This CDR3 has 16 residues. The J segment lost 2 bases and the V segment lost 1 base, leaving 4 bases of the junction unmatched. Per germline, CDR1 SGHAT and CDR2 FQNNGV. This chain's CDR3 is CASSLGGGGTNEKLFF. For the CDR3, the DNA is TGTGCCAGCAGCTTAGGAGGGGGCGGCACTAATGAAAAACTGTTTTTT.

This clonotype came up once. The chain employs TRBV30 and TRBJ2-7; D call uncertain. Germline V gene data show CDR1 as GTSNPN and CDR2 as SVGIG (reference sequence). V gave up 1 base and J gave up 3 bases, with 13 bases separating them. The CDR3 consists of 14 residues. The CDR3 DNA reads TGTGCCTGGAGTGAAGGGCTCTCAAACTACGAGCAGTACTTC. This sequence encodes CAWSEGLSNYEQYF. The full variable domain, in which reference TRBV30 and TRBJ2-7 provide the parts outside the CDR3, is SQTIHQWPATLVQPVGSPLSLECTVEGTSNPNLYWYRQAAGRGLQLLFYSVGIGQISSEVPQNLSASRPQDRQFILSSKKLLLSDSGFYLCAWSEGLSNYEQYFGPGTRLTVT.

This sequence joins TRBV6-5 and TRBJ1-5, with D maybe TRBD1 (5 bases). Germline assignment: CDR1 MNHEY and CDR2 SVGAGI. This CDR3 has 12 amino acids. V gave up 6 bases and J gave up 5 bases, with 8 bases separating them. The CDR3, as DNA: TGTGCCAGCAGGGGGGTAGATCAGCCCCAGCATTTT. Translating gives CASRGVDQPQHF.

For this clonotype: A read error may account for a junction end that differs from germline. The chain uses TRBV4-1 and TRBJ2-1, with 12 bases matching TRBD2. Looked up from germline, CDR1 is MGHRA and CDR2 is YSYEKL. The CDR3 extends over 15 amino acids. The CDR3 DNA is TGCGCCAGCAGCCCTCTAGCGGGAGGGGACAATGAGCAGCTCTTC. Translation gives CASSPLAGGDNEQLF.